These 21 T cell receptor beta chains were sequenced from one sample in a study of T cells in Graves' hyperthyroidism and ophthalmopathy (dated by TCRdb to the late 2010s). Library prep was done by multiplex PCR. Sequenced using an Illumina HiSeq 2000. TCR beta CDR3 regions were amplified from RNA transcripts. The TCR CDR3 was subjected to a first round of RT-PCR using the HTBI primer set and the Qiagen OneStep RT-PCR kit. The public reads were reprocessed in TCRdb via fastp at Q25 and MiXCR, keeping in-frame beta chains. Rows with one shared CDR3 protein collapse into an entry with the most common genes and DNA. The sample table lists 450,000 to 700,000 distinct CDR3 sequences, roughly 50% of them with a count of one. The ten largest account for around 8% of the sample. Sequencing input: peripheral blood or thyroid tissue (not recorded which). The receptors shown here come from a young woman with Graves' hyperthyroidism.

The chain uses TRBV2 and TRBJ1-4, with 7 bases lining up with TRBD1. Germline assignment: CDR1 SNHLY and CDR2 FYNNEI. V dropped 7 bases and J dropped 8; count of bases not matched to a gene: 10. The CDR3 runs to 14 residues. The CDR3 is CASTRPGGQEKLFF. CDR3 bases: TGTGCCAGCACCAGACCCGGGGGACAGGAAAAACTGTTTTTT.

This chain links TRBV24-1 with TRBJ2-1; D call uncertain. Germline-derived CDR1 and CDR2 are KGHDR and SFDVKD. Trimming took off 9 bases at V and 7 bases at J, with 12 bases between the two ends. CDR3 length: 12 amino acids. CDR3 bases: TGTGCCACCGGATTGCTAGGGAATGAGCAGTTCTTC. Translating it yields CATGLLGNEQFF.

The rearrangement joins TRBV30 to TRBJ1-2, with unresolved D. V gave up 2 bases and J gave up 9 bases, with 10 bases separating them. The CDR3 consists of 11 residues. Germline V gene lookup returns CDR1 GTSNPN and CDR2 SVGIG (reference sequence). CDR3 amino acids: CAWSPLVRYTF. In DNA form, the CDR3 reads TGTGCCTGGAGTCCCCTGGTACGCTACACCTTC.

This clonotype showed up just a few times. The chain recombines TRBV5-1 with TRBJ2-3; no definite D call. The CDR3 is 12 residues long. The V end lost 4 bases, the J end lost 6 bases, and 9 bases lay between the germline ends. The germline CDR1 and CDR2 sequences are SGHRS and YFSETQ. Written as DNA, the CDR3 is TGCGCCAGCAGCACGGCGTTGGATACGCAGTATTTT. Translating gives CASSTALDTQYF.

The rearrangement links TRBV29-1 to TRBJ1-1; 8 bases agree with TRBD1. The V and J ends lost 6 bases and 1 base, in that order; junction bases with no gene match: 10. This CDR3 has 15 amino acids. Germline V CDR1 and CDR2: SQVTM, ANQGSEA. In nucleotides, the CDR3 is TGCAGCGTGGGACAGGTATCATTTGGGAACACTGAAGCTTTCTTT. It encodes CSVGQVSFGNTEAFF.

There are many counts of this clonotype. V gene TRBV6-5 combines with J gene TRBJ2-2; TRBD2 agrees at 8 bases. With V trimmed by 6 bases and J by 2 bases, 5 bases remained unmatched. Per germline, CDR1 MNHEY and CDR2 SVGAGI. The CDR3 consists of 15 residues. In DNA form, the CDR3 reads TGTGCCAGCAGCCCCGCGGGAGGAAACACCGGGGAGCTGTTTTTT. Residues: CASSPAGGNTGELFF.

The CDR3 protein is CSVLTGHTEAFF. The CDR3 bases are TGCAGCGTCCTGACAGGCCACACTGAAGCTTTCTTT. The genes are TRBV29-1 and TRBJ1-1; TRBD1 might be the D (6 bases). The CDR3 runs 12 residues. V was cut by 6 bases and J by 3 bases, with 11 bases left in between. Per the germline V gene, CDR1 is SQVTM and CDR2 is ANQGSEA. Based on the CDR3 plus reference TRBV29-1 and TRBJ1-1, the full variable domain is SAVISQKPSRDICQRGTSLTIQCQVDSQVTMMFWYRQQPGQSLTLIATANQGSEATYESGFVIDKFPISRPNLTFSTLTVSNMSPEDSSIYLCSVLTGHTEAFFGQGTRLTVV.

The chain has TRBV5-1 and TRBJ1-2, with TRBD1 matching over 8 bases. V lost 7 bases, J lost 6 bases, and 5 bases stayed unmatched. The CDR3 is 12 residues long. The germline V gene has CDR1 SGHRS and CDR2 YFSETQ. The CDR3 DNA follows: TGCGCCAGCGACGGACAGGGCAATGGCTACACCTTC. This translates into CASDGQGNGYTF. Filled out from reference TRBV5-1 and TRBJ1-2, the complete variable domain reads KAGVTQTPRYLIKTRGQQVTLSCSPISGHRSVSWYQQTPGQGLQFLFEYFSETQRNKGNFPGRFSGRQFSNSRSEMNVSTLELGDSALYLCASDGQGNGYTFGSGTRLTVV.

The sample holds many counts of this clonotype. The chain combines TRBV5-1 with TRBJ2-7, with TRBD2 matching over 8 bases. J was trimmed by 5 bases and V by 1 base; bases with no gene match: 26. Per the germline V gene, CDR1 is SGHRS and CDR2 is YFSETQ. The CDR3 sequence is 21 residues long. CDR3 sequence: CASSLRLDGLPGQRELDEQYF. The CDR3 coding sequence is TGCGCCAGCAGCTTGCGACTGGACGGGCTGCCAGGGCAGCGGGAGCTGGACGAGCAGTACTTC.

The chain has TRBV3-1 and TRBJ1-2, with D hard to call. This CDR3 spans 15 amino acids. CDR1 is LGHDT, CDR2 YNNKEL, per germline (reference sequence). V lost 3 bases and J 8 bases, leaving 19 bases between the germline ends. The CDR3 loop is CASSQVKGPLEGYTF. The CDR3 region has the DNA TGTGCCAGCAGCCAGGTTAAAGGACCCCTTGAAGGCTACACCTTC.

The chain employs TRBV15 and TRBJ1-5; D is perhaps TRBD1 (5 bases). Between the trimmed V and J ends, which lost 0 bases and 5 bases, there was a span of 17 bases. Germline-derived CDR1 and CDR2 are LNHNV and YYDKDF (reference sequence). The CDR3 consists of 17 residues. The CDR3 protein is CATSRDRVGGADQPQHF. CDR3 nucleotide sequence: TGTGCCACCAGCAGAGATCGGGTAGGAGGGGCTGATCAGCCCCAGCATTTT. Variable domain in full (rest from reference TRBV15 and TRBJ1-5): DAMVIQNPRYQVTQFGKPVTLSCSQTLNHNVMYWYQQKSSQAPKLLFHYYDKDFNNEADTPDNFQSRRPNTSFCFLDIRSPGLGDTAMYLCATSRDRVGGADQPQHFGDGTRLSIL.

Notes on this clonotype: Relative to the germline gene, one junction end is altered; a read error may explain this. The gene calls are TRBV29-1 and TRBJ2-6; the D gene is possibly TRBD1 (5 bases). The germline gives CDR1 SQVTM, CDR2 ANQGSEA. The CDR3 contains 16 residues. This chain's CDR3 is CSVEDAEPSGANILTF. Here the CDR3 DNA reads TGCAGCGTTGAAGATGCGGAACCCTCTGGGGCCAACATCCTGACTTTC.

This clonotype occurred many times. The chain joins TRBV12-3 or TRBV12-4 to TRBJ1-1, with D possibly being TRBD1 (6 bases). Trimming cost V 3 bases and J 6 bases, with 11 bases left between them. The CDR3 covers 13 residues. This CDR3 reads CASSFGRGAEAFF. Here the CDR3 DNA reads TGTGCCAGCAGTTTCGGCAGGGGCGCTGAAGCTTTCTTT.

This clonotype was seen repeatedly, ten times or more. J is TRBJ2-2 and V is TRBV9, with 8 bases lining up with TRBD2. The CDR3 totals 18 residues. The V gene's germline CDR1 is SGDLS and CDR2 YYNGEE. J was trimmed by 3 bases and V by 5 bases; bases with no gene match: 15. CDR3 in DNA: TGTGCCAGCAGGGGAGAGCTAGCGGGTATCAAAGACACCGGGGAGCTGTTTTTT. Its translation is CASRGELAGIKDTGELFF.

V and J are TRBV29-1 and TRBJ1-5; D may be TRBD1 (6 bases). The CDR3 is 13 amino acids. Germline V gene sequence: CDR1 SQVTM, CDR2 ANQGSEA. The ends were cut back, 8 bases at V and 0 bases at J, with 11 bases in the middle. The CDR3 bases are TGCAGCCCGACAGGACTTAGCAATCAGCCCCAGCATTTT. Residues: CSPTGLSNQPQHF.

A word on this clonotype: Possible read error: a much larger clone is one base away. CDR3 region: CASQGGMDTYERYF. Here the CDR3 DNA reads TGTGCCAGCCAGGGTGGTATGGATACCTACGAGCGGTACTTC. The genes are TRBV6-5 and TRBJ2-7; D perhaps matches TRBD1 (5 bases). This CDR3 is built from 14 residues. Germline V gene data show CDR1 as MNHEY and CDR2 as SVGAGI.

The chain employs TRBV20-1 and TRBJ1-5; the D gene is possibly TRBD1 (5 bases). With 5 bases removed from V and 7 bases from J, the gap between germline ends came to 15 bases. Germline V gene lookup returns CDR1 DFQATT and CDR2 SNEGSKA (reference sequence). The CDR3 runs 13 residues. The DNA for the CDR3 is TGCAGTGCTGAACCCAGGGAGAGGCAGCCCCAGCATTTT. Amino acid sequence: CSAEPRERQPQHF.

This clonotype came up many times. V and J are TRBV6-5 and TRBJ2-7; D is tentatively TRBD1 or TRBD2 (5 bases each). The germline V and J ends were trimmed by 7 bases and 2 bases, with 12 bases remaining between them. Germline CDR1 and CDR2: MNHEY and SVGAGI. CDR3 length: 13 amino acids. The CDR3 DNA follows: TGTGCCAGCACCGGGGACCGACCCTACGAGCAGTACTTC. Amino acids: CASTGDRPYEQYF.

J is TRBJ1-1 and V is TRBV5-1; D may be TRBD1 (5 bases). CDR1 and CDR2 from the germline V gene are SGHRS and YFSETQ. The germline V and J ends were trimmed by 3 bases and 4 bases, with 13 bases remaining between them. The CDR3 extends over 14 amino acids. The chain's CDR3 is CASSSWSGITEAFF. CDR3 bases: TGCGCCAGCAGCTCGTGGTCAGGGATCACTGAAGCTTTCTTT.

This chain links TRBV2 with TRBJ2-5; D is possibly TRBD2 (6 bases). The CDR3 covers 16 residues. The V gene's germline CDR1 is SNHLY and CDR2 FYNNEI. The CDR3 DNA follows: TGTGCTACTAGCAGTGTAGTTCAGCGAGTGGGGGAGACCCAGTACTTC. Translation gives CATSSVVQRVGETQYF.

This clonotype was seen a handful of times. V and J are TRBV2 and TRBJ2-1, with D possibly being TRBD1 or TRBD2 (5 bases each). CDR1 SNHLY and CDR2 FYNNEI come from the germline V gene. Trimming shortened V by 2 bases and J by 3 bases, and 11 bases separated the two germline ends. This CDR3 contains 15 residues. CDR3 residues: CASSEQPGRYNEQFF. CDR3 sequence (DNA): TGTGCCAGCAGTGAACAACCGGGACGCTACAATGAGCAGTTCTTC.